The next 23 T cell receptor beta chains were all read from a single sample in a study of CXCR3-negative and CXCR3-positive naive CD8 T cells. Findings of the study overall: CXCR3-positive naive cells had TRB CDR3s that were more hydrophobic than CXCR3-negative naive cells had.

5' RACE with UMI labels generated the TRB cDNA libraries. No DNA is given; TCRdb re-called the 5' RACE reads and lists each CDR3 protein once. The table lists nearly 90,000 distinct CDR3 sequences. No antigen has been assigned to these receptors. Sequencing was done on a sample of naive CXCR3+ CD8+ T cells from blood. Subset denoted: CD45RO-CCR7+CD27+CD95- naive CD8+ T cells expressing CXCR3 (TNR3+). The receptor set was obtained from a human donor in good health. Some clones in this sample may be carry-over from other donors' samples.

V usage is TRBV20-1 and J usage is TRBJ2-3; with no DNA, the TCRdb D assignment of TRBD2 cannot be verified. Germline assignment: CDR1 DFQATT and CDR2 SNEGSKA (reference sequence). CDR3 size: 15 residues. Here the CDR3 reads CSVPAVRGRTDTQYF.

CDR3 region: CASSQERGFEDGYTF. This chain connects TRBV3-1 to TRBJ1-2; the TCRdb call, TRBD1, lacks DNA for checking. CDR1 and CDR2 from the germline V gene are LGHDT and YNNKEL (reference sequence). This CDR3 has 15 residues.

The chain employs TRBV28 and TRBJ2-3; TCRdb proposes TRBD1, but this gene call is untestable without DNA. CDR3 length equals 14 residues. The germline V gene encodes CDR1 MDHEN and CDR2 SYDVKM. The CDR3 sequence: CASSFDSSTDTQYF.

The rearrangement uses TRBV15 and TRBJ2-3. The CDR3 spans 12 residues. Germline CDR1 reads LNHNV; CDR2 reads YYDKDF (reference sequence). Here the CDR3 reads CATSRAGGTQYF.

V and J are TRBV25-1 and TRBJ1-5; TCRdb designates TRBD1, a call that cannot be tested without DNA. The CDR3 is 15 amino acids. The V gene's germline CDR1 is MGHDK and CDR2 SYGVNS. The CDR3 sequence is CASSGSGQPNLPQHF.

CDR3 sequence: CASSVGGPGELFF. The chain has TRBV9 and TRBJ2-2; as DNA is missing, the TRBD1 call by TCRdb cannot be tested. The CDR3 covers 13 residues. The V gene's germline CDR1 is SGDLS and CDR2 YYNGEE.

The V gene is TRBV29-1, the J gene TRBJ2-7. The length of the CDR3 is 13 residues. Looked up from germline, CDR1 is SQVTM and CDR2 is ANQGSEA. Here the CDR3 reads CSVVGQDPYEQYF.

The chain links TRBV20-1 to TRBJ2-1; TCRdb lists TRBD2, though no DNA is available to test this call. This CDR3 is 16 amino acids long. The germline V gene has CDR1 DFQATT and CDR2 SNEGSKA (reference sequence). The chain's CDR3 is CSARALAAISYNEQLF.

The rearrangement joins TRBV7-6 to TRBJ2-3; TCRdb outputs TRBD2, but without DNA this stays unchecked. Germline CDR1 SGHVS, CDR2 FNYEAQ. CDR3 length: 15 amino acids. CDR3 residues: CASSSPQRGVSEPYF.

The chain recombines TRBV13 with TRBJ2-7. The CDR3 runs 13 residues. Germline values: CDR1 PRHDT, CDR2 FYEKMQ (reference sequence). CDR3 loop: CASSQGTYYEQYF.

V gene TRBV14 combines with J gene TRBJ2-2. Germline assignment: CDR1 SGHDN and CDR2 FVKESK. This CDR3 has 15 residues. CDR3 loop: CASSHGLGNTGELFF.

The chain combines TRBV29-1 with TRBJ2-1; TCRdb picks TRBD2, but there is no DNA to check that call. The CDR3 loop spans 16 amino acids. Germline CDR1 is SQVTM and CDR2 is ANQGSEA. CDR3 sequence: CSVGGLGTSGYNEQFF.

The chain employs TRBV3-1 and TRBJ1-1. The germline gives CDR1 LGHDT, CDR2 YNNKEL (reference sequence). The CDR3 is made up of 12 amino acids. The chain's CDR3 is CASSHARTEAFF.

The V call is TRBV7-9, the J call TRBJ2-7. This CDR3 contains 15 residues. In germline, CDR1 is SEHNR, CDR2 FQNEAQ (reference sequence). This CDR3 is CASILSTESSYEQYF.

This chain uses TRBV6-1 with TRBJ2-1. Germline V CDR1 and CDR2: MNHNS, SASEGT. CDR3 length: 14 residues. CDR3 amino acids: CASSGDGDYNEQFF.

The rearrangement joins TRBV11-2 to TRBJ2-7; the TRBD1 assignment by TCRdb is unverifiable without DNA. The CDR3 consists of 15 residues. Germline assignment: CDR1 SGHAT and CDR2 FQNNGV. CDR3 loop: CASSLVRDGSYEQYF.

V usage is TRBV4-1 and J usage is TRBJ1-1; checking the TCRdb D call of TRBD1 is not possible without DNA. This CDR3 comprises 15 residues. Germline CDR1 reads MGHRA; CDR2 reads YSYEKL. The CDR3 protein is CASSQAGQENTEAFF.

The chain is built from TRBV9 and TRBJ1-2; there is no DNA to check the TCRdb D call of TRBD1. This CDR3 has 14 amino acids. Germline values: CDR1 SGDLS, CDR2 YYNGEE. CDR3: CASSVDEGADGYTF.

The chain is built from TRBV5-5 and TRBJ1-1. This CDR3 is 13 amino acids long. In germline, CDR1 is SGHKS, CDR2 YYEKEE (reference sequence). CDR3 protein: CASSQWMNTEAFF.

The CDR3 loop reads CATSRDLPRDRTYEQYF. The chain is built from TRBV15 and TRBJ2-7; there is no DNA to check the TCRdb D call of TRBD1. Per germline, CDR1 LNHNV and CDR2 YYDKDF (reference sequence). The CDR3 contains 17 residues.

This sequence joins TRBV28 and TRBJ2-3; TCRdb calls TRBD2, which cannot be checked without DNA. The CDR3 length is 14 residues. The V gene's germline CDR1 is MDHEN and CDR2 SYDVKM. The CDR3: CASSLTPRTDTQYF.

J is TRBJ1-1 and V is TRBV5-6; TCRdb indicates TRBD1, and absent DNA this call remains unverified. The CDR3 contains 15 residues. Germline V gene sequence: CDR1 SGHDT, CDR2 YYEEEE. CDR3 residues: CASSLWAEMNTEAFF.

The rearrangement joins TRBV19 to TRBJ1-1; TCRdb outputs TRBD1, but without DNA this stays unchecked. The CDR3 is made up of 14 amino acids. Germline V gene data show CDR1 as LNHDA and CDR2 as SQIVND (reference sequence). CDR3 region: CASSIEGGIAEAFF. The full variable domain, its missing parts supplied by reference TRBV19 and TRBJ1-1, is DGGITQSPKYLFRKEGQNVTLSCEQNLNHDAMYWYRQDPGQGLRLIYYSQIVNDFQKGDIAEGYSVSREKKESFPLTVTSAQKNPTAFYLCASSIEGGIAEAFFGQGTRLTVV.